One sample yielded the 13 T cell receptor beta chains listed below, sequenced in a study of blood T cell repertoires in COVID-19. TCRdb's copy holds only in-frame clones and misses some; the assay was immunoSEQ multiplex PCR. Among more than 120,000 clones listed, 84% were seen once. Sequenced input: peripheral blood. All receptors come from a human donor in a cohort sampled during active COVID-19.

CDR3 protein: CASSLRGQGGTGELFF. CDR3 DNA sequence: TGTGCCAGCAGCCTAAGGGGACAGGGTGGCACCGGGGAGCTGTTTTTT. V usage is TRBV4-2 and J usage is TRBJ2-2, with 9 nucleotides matching TRBD1. The ends lost 4 bases at V and 4 bases at J; junction bases unmatched: 7. This CDR3 is 16 amino acids long. The germline V gene encodes CDR1 LGHNA and CDR2 YNFKEQ.

V usage is TRBV5-1 and J usage is TRBJ2-2, with D maybe TRBD2 (6 bases). V lost 6 bases to trimming and J lost 3 bases, with 18 bases between them. Germline V gene data show CDR1 as SGHRS and CDR2 as YFSETQ. The CDR3 sequence is 16 residues long. This chain's CDR3 is CASMLDGGVDTGELFF. DNA for the CDR3: TGCGCCAGCATGCTTGACGGGGGTGTCGACACCGGGGAGCTGTTTTTT.

The V and J genes are TRBV11-2 and TRBJ2-4; D not certain. Trimming removed 2 bases from V and 6 bases from J, with 8 bases in between. Germline V gives CDR1 SGHAT, CDR2 FQNNGV. The CDR3 extends over 13 amino acids. The CDR3 here is CASSLSPGNIQYF. The CDR3 DNA reads as TGTGCCAGCAGCTTAAGTCCGGGAAACATTCAGTACTTC.

The gene calls are TRBV12-3 or TRBV12-4 and TRBJ2-2; no reliable D call. The V gene lost 2 bases and the J gene lost 4 bases, with 5 bases spanning the gap. This CDR3 has 13 amino acids. The CDR3 sequence is CASSLPGTGELFF. In DNA form, the CDR3 reads TGTGCCAGCAGTTTACCCGGCACCGGGGAGCTGTTTTTT.

V and J are TRBV4-1 and TRBJ1-2; D perhaps matches TRBD1 (6 bases). V dropped 1 base and J dropped 8 bases, with 11 bases sitting between them. This CDR3 region has 13 residues. Germline-derived CDR1 and CDR2 are MGHRA and YSYEKL. The CDR3 spells CASSQVGGQGYTF. The CDR3 region has the DNA TGCGCCAGCAGCCAAGTGGGGGGGCAAGGCTACACCTTC.

This chain links TRBV5-1 with TRBJ1-1, with a tentative D call TRBD1 (5 bases). Germline V lookup: CDR1 SGHRS, CDR2 YFSETQ. CDR3 length: 15 residues. V lost 0 bases and J lost 0, with 9 bases in between. DNA of the CDR3: TGCGCCAGCAGCTTGGGGACACTTATGAACACTGAAGCTTTCTTT. This codes for CASSLGTLMNTEAFF.

DNA of the CDR3: TGTGCCAGCAGTTCCGGACAGGTTCAGCCCCAGCATTTT. Translation: CASSSGQVQPQHF. V is TRBV6-5 and J is TRBJ1-5, with 7 bases fitting TRBD1. The germline CDR1 and CDR2 sequences are MNHEY and SVGAGI. V lost 4 bases and J lost 6; bases outside the gene matches: 3. CDR3 length: 13 residues.

This clone was detected a few times. CDR3: CASSDLFDRGRETQYF. In nucleotides, the CDR3 is TGTGCCAGCAGTGACCTCTTCGATCGCGGGAGAGAGACCCAGTACTTC. This chain connects TRBV6-1 to TRBJ2-5; 7 bases fit TRBD2. V shed 3 bases and J 4 bases; nucleotides not matched to a gene: 11. Germline CDR1 reads MNHNS; CDR2 reads SASEGT. The CDR3 covers 16 residues.

The rearrangement links TRBV5-1 to TRBJ2-7; 7 bases align to TRBD1. The CDR3 is made up of 16 amino acids. With V trimmed by 0 bases and J by 2 bases, 8 bases remained unmatched. Germline CDR1 reads SGHRS; CDR2 reads YFSETQ. The CDR3 region is CASSLGPDRVTYEQYF. CDR3 DNA: TGCGCCAGCAGCTTGGGCCCTGACAGGGTAACCTACGAGCAGTACTTC.

This clone came up once. The rearrangement links TRBV5-4 to TRBJ1-2, with 8 bases matching TRBD1. The CDR3 runs to 18 residues. The ends lost 0 bases at V and 0 bases at J; junction bases unmatched: 10. Per germline, CDR1 SGHNT and CDR2 YYREEE (reference sequence). This chain's CDR3 is CASSLAGRGLRANYGYTF. The CDR3, as DNA: TGTGCCAGCAGCTTGGCCGGCAGGGGGCTACGAGCTAACTATGGCTACACCTTC.

J is TRBJ1-3 and V is TRBV3-1 (or the pseudogene TRBV3-2); D not resolved. Germline loops: CDR1 LGHDT, CDR2 YNNKEL (reference sequence). Trimming shortened V by 2 bases and J by 4 bases, and 6 bases separated the two germline ends. There are 13 residues in the CDR3. The CDR3 protein is CASSQSRGNTIYF. The CDR3 bases are TGTGCCAGCAGCCAATCCAGGGGAAACACCATATATTTT.

This clone was seen just once. The chain combines TRBV7-9 with TRBJ2-1, with TRBD1 as a possible D gene (6 bases). The CDR3 totals 13 residues. Germline V gene sequence: CDR1 SEHNR, CDR2 FQNEAQ (reference sequence). Trimming stripped 3 bases from V and 16 bases from J, with 19 bases between. The CDR3 nucleotides read TGTGCCAGCAGCTTTGACATGGACAGCCCCGGATTCTTC. Translating it yields CASSFDMDSPGFF.

CDR3 amino acids: CASSVSGGDGNQPQHF. CDR3 bases: TGTGCCAGCAGTGTGTCAGGGGGCGACGGCAATCAGCCCCAGCATTTT. The chain employs TRBV6-1 and TRBJ1-5; 8 bases fit TRBD1. Germline values: CDR1 MNHNS, CDR2 SASEGT. CDR3 length equals 16 residues. V was pared by 4 bases and J by 2 bases, with 7 bases of the junction left unmatched.